This TCR beta chain appears in the sequencing data of a study of control samples from healthy donors and cancer patients. V was clipped by 0 bases and J by 4 bases, with 12 bases between them. From germline, CDR1 is LNHNV and CDR2 YYDKDF (reference sequence). The CDR3 is 16 residues long. Sequenced by immunoSEQ multiplex PCR; TCRdb stores in-frame clones only, minus some. The profile shows more than 120,000 clones, 75% to 95% of them singletons. The chain links TRBV15 to TRBJ2-2, with no clear D. This receptor was taken from a man between 25 and 39 years old in good health. Source material: blood. The CDR3 reads CATSRDLGARTGELFF. The DNA for the CDR3 is TGTGCCACCAGCAGAGATCTTGGAGCGCGCACCGGGGAGCTGTTTTTT.